This T cell receptor beta chain stems from a study of T cell responses to AZD1222 COVID-19 vaccine. Study findings and constraints: Baseline seropositivity characterized only six AZD1222 recipients. There were vaccine-associated CD4 TCRs across spike, dominant at 160-218 and 743-854. Close to half of spike-specific TCRs reportedly recognize unmutated variant regions. Most donors were white British and more were female, and clonal diversity was possibly underestimated.

The protocol was immunoSEQ multiplex PCR, while the TCRdb copy is restricted to in-frame clones and leaves out a portion. The data show 150,000 or so clones, 80% to 95% seen once. In the case of this clone: Its specificity is not known.

This receptor was identified in an adult in good health. Sample: peripheral blood, taken on day 0 of AZD1222 vaccination.

Here the CDR3 DNA reads TGTGCCACCAGTGATCCCGGGGAGATGGATACGCAGTATTTT. Translated: CATSDPGEMDTQYF. The rearrangement uses TRBV24-1 and TRBJ2-3; maybe TRBD2 (5 bases). Germline V lookup: CDR1 KGHDR, CDR2 SFDVKD. The V and J ends lost 3 bases and 6 bases respectively, with 12 bases between them. This CDR3 is 14 amino acids long.